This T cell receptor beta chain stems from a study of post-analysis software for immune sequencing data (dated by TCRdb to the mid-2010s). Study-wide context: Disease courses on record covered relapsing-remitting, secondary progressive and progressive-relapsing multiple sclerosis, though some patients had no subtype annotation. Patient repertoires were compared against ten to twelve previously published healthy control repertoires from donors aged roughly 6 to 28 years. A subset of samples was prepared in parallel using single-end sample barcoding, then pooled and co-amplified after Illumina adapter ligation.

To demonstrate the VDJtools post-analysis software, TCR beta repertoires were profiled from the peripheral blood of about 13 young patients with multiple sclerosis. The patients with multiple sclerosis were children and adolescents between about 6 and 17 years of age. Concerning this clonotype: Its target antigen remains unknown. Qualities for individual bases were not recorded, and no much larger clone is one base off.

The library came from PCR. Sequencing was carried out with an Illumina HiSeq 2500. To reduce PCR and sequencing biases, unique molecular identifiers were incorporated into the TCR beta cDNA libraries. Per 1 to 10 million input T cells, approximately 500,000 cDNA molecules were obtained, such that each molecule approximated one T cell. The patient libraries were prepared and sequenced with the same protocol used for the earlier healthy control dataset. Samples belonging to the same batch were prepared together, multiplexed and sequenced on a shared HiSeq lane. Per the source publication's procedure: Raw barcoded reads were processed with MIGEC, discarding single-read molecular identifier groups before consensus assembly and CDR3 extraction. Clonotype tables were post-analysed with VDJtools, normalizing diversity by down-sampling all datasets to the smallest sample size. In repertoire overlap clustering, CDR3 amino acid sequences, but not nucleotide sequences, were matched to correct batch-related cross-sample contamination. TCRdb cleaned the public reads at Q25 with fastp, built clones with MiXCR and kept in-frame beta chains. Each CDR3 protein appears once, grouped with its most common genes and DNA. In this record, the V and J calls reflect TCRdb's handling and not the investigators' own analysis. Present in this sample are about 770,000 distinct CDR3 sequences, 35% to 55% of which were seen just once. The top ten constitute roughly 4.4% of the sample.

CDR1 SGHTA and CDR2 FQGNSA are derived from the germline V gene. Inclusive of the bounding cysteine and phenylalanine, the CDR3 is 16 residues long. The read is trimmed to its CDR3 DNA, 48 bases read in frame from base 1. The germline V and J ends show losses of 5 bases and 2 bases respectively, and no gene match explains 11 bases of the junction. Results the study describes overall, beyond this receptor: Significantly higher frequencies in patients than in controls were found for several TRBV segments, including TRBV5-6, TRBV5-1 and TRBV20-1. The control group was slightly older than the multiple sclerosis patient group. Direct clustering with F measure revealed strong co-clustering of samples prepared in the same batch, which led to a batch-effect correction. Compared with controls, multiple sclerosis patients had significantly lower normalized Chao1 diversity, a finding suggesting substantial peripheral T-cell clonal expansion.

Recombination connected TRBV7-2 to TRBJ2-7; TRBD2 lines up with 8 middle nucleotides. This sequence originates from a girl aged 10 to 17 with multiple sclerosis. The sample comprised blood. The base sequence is TGTGCCAGCAGCCTAAGCGGGAGCCAGAGCACCTACGAGCAGTACTTC. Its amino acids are CASSLSGSQSTYEQYF.